This T cell receptor (beta chain) was found in a study of siplizumab effects on memory and regulatory T cells. The CDR3 runs to 17 residues. V was pared by 1 base and J by 7 bases, with 23 bases between. The study assayed approximately 100,000 TCR templates per sample. Measured with immunoSEQ multiplex PCR; TCRdb has only the in-frame clones, and not every one. The table includes about 100,000 clones, less than 95% detected once. This chain connects TRBV23-1 to TRBJ2-7, with a possible D match to TRBD1 (5 bases). TRBV23-1 is an ORF, with its function uncertain. Sequencing was done on a sample of Tregs sorted from blood. The receptor's source is a human donor in good health. The CDR3 loop reads CASSQFLQVIGNWEQYF. The CDR3 DNA follows: TGCGCCAGCAGTCAATTTTTACAGGTTATCGGAAATTGGGAGCAGTACTTC.